The 11 T cell receptor beta chains below were found in one sample sequenced in a study of graft-versus-host responses after intestinal transplantation. Assay used: immunoSEQ multiplex PCR; TCRdb lists only in-frame clones, some missing. This sample has roughly 27,000 clones, with roughly 85% found just once. The sequenced sample was PBMCs, obtained 28 days after intestinal transplant. The receptors originated from a human patient who received an intestinal transplant, so some T cells may come from the graft donor.

The chain carries TRBV19 and TRBJ2-3; D might be TRBD1 or TRBD2, each matching 6 bases. The CDR3 has 13 amino acids. CDR1 is LNHDA and CDR2 is SQIVND in the germline V gene (reference sequence). V lost 6 bases to trimming and J lost 8 bases, with 15 bases between them. CDR3 coding DNA: TGTGCCAGTAGCGGGGGCCCTGGGGTTACGCAGTATTTT. Translation gives CASSGGPGVTQYF.

This chain connects TRBV6-5 to TRBJ1-4, with TRBD1 matching 7 bases. This CDR3 has 13 residues. After removal of 5 bases from V and 8 bases from J, the junction contained 5 bases not matched to a gene. Germline V CDR1 and CDR2: MNHEY, SVGAGI. The CDR3 region has the DNA TGTGCCAGCAGTGACAGGGAAACAGAAAAACTGTTTTTT. Amino acids: CASSDRETEKLFF.

The genes are TRBV15 and TRBJ1-1; TRBD1 is a possible D gene (5 bases). Germline V CDR1 and CDR2: LNHNV, YYDKDF (reference sequence). CDR3 length: 15 residues. Trimming took 1 base from V and 3 from J, leaving 12 bases between them. The CDR3 reads CATSRAGGRYTEAFF. The CDR3 coding sequence is TGTGCCACCAGCAGAGCGGGGGGAAGGTACACTGAAGCTTTCTTT.

The chain couples TRBV7-9 to TRBJ2-7; perhaps D is TRBD1 or TRBD2 (5 bases each). Germline CDR1 and CDR2: SEHNR and FQNEAQ (reference sequence). The CDR3 covers 13 residues. Trimming shortened V by 3 bases and J by 1 base, and 7 bases separated the two germline ends. CDR3 in amino acids: CASSLGPSYEQYF. The CDR3 coding sequence is TGTGCCAGCAGCTTGGGACCATCCTACGAGCAGTACTTC.

The chain combines TRBV7-9 with TRBJ2-5, with D perhaps matching TRBD2 (7 bases). The J call is in doubt because the DNA end fits TRBJ2-7 better. This CDR3 contains 18 residues. CDR1 is SEHNR and CDR2 is FQNEAQ in the germline V gene (reference sequence). CDR3: CASSFPGGAFGDFREQYF. In DNA form, the CDR3 reads TGTGCCAGCAGCTTCCCGGGGGGCGCTTTTGGGGATTTTCGCGAGCAGTACTTC.

V is TRBV18 and J is TRBJ2-4; D might be TRBD1 (5 bases). The CDR3 is made up of 17 amino acids. The germline V and J ends were trimmed by 2 bases and 2 bases, with 16 bases remaining between them. Germline V CDR1 and CDR2: KGHSH, LQKENI. The CDR3 region is CASSPNLVQGTKNIQYF. Here the CDR3 DNA reads TGTGCCAGCTCACCAAATCTTGTTCAGGGCACCAAAAACATTCAGTACTTC.

This sequence joins TRBV19 and TRBJ2-1, with 11 bases that match TRBD2. From germline, CDR1 is LNHDA and CDR2 SQIVND (reference sequence). The CDR3 spans 18 residues. The V segment lost 6 bases and the J segment 7 bases; nucleotides outside the gene matches: 17. CDR3 loop: CASRTLGHTSGSGNEQFF. The CDR3 DNA sequence: TGTGCCAGTAGGACACTAGGGCATACTAGCGGGAGTGGAAATGAGCAGTTCTTC.

The chain is built from TRBV6-1 and TRBJ1-5; D is ambiguous. CDR3 length equals 15 residues. Germline assignment: CDR1 MNHNS and CDR2 SASEGT. The V end was cut by 1 base, the J end by 5 bases, with 12 bases between. The CDR3 bases are TGTGCCAGCAGTGAAGTTCACCCGCTGGATCAGCCCCAGCATTTT. This encodes CASSEVHPLDQPQHF.

In its sample, this clone was seen a few times. The chain employs TRBV6-6 and TRBJ1-5, with D hard to call. This CDR3 has 13 amino acids. Trimming stripped 2 bases from V and 0 bases from J, with 2 bases between. Looked up from germline, CDR1 is MNHNY and CDR2 is SVGAGI (reference sequence). CDR3: CASSYVSNQPQHF. For the CDR3, the DNA is TGTGCCAGCAGTTACGTTAGCAATCAGCCCCAGCATTTT.

This clone was recorded once. This chain connects TRBV27 to TRBJ2-3; 7 nucleotides line up with TRBD1. Trimming removed 0 bases from V and 11 bases from J; junction bases left unmatched: 2. This CDR3 contains 12 residues. The germline CDR1 and CDR2 sequences are MNHEY and SMNVEV (reference sequence). The CDR3 DNA reads as TGTGCCAGCAGTTTATCCGGGACAGTGCAGTATTTT. Amino acids: CASSLSGTVQYF.

This clone was recorded once. The chain joins TRBV5-6 to TRBJ1-2, with D possibly TRBD1 on 5 matching bases. V was shortened by 3 bases and J by 4 bases, with 13 bases between the two germline ends. Germline V CDR1 and CDR2: SGHDT, YYEEEE. This CDR3 comprises 14 residues. The CDR3 DNA follows: TGTGCCAGCAGCTCGAAGACAGCTAGCTATGGCTACACCTTC. This gives the protein CASSSKTASYGYTF.